The 30 T cell receptor beta chains in this list originate from one sample, sequenced in a study of T cell responses to AZD1222 COVID-19 vaccine. Method: immunoSEQ multiplex PCR; TCRdb's copy keeps in-frame clones and lacks some. The sample lists about 220,000 clones, approximately 94% occurring once. Sequencing used peripheral blood, obtained on day 0 of MenACWY control vaccination. Receptor source: an adult in good health.

The chain uses TRBV5-1 and TRBJ2-2; D tentatively fits TRBD1 or TRBD2 (6 bases each). The germline CDR1 and CDR2 sequences are SGHRS and YFSETQ. This CDR3 is 14 amino acids long. V was shortened by 3 bases and J by 5 bases, with 11 bases between the two germline ends. The CDR3 spells CASSSGGRTGELFF. CDR3 bases: TGCGCCAGCAGCTCCGGGGGCAGAACCGGGGAGCTGTTTTTT. Combining the CDR3 with reference TRBV5-1 and TRBJ2-2 gives the whole variable domain KAGVTQTPRYLIKTRGQQVTLSCSPISGHRSVSWYQQTPGQGLQFLFEYFSETQRNKGNFPGRFSGRQFSNSRSEMNVSTLELGDSALYLCASSSGGRTGELFFGEGSRLTVL.

V and J are TRBV5-1 and TRBJ1-4, with D unclear. Germline V CDR1 and CDR2: SGHRS, YFSETQ. The germline V and J ends were trimmed by 7 bases and 7 bases, with 17 bases remaining between them. The CDR3 runs to 14 residues. Here the CDR3 reads CASGVGFAREKLFF. The CDR3 DNA reads as TGCGCCAGCGGGGTCGGTTTCGCCCGTGAAAAACTGTTTTTT.

The chain joins TRBV7-3 to TRBJ2-7; D is possibly TRBD2 (6 bases). Germline CDR1 reads SGHTA; CDR2 reads FQGTGA. Trimming stripped 2 bases from V and 6 bases from J, with 14 bases between. The CDR3 is made up of 14 amino acids. CDR3 DNA: TGTGCCAGCAGCTTACGGGGCGGGGACGGCGAGCAGTACTTC. Residues: CASSLRGGDGEQYF.

The chain uses TRBV10-1 and TRBJ1-2; no clear D. The germline V and J ends were trimmed by 3 bases and 4 bases, with 18 bases remaining between them. CDR1 and CDR2 (germline): WNHNN, SYGVQD (reference sequence). This CDR3 contains 16 residues. CDR3 loop: CASSDSGRPELYGYTF. Here the CDR3 DNA reads TGCGCCAGCAGTGACTCAGGCCGCCCGGAGCTCTATGGCTACACCTTC.

The chain uses TRBV6-5 and TRBJ2-1; 8 bases agree with TRBD2. Germline-derived CDR1 and CDR2 are MNHEY and SVGAGI. The CDR3 covers 15 residues. Trimming removed 6 bases from V and 7 bases from J; junction bases left unmatched: 11. The CDR3 DNA reads TGTGCCAGCAGCTCCCGGGGGGGGGCGTTAAATGAGCAGTTCTTC. It encodes CASSSRGGALNEQFF.

This rearrangement joins TRBV28 to TRBJ1-6, with D possibly TRBD1 on 5 matching bases. The germline V and J ends were trimmed by 7 bases and 5 bases, with 18 bases remaining between them. Germline V gene lookup returns CDR1 MDHEN and CDR2 SYDVKM. CDR3 length: 16 amino acids. The CDR3 DNA sequence: TGTGCCAGCACCTCGGGACTTGCAGGAAATAATTCACCCCTCCACTTT. It yields the protein CASTSGLAGNNSPLHF.

The genes are TRBV18 and TRBJ2-6; D is ambiguous. Trimming stripped 2 bases from V and 0 bases from J, with 8 bases between. The CDR3 sequence is 16 residues long. Germline loops: CDR1 KGHSH, CDR2 LQKENI. The CDR3 nucleotides are TGTGCCAGCTCACCAACCTTGGGCTCTGGGGCCAACGTCCTGACTTTC. This gives the protein CASSPTLGSGANVLTF.

This chain connects TRBV25-1 to TRBJ1-2; D is undetermined. V lost 2 bases and J lost 0, with 4 bases in between. Per germline, CDR1 MGHDK and CDR2 SYGVNS. The CDR3 length is 13 residues. The CDR3 here is CASSERSNYGYTF. The DNA for the CDR3 is TGTGCCAGCAGTGAACGTTCTAACTATGGCTACACCTTC.

The V and J genes are TRBV27 and TRBJ1-5, with D unclear. The CDR3 runs 13 residues. Germline V gene data show CDR1 as MNHEY and CDR2 as SMNVEV (reference sequence). V was cut by 6 bases and J by 4 bases, with 10 bases left in between. CDR3: CASRPVENQPQHF. In DNA, the CDR3 is TGTGCCAGCAGACCCGTAGAGAATCAGCCCCAGCATTTT.

This clone was detected only a few times. The chain couples TRBV25-1 to TRBJ2-7, with D maybe TRBD2 (5 bases). V was pared by 3 bases and J by 0 bases, with 12 bases between. CDR3 length: 15 residues. From germline, CDR1 is MGHDK and CDR2 SYGVNS. CDR3 loop: CASSEAGAGSYEQYF. CDR3 nucleotides: TGTGCCAGCAGTGAGGCGGGTGCGGGCTCCTACGAGCAGTACTTC.

The V call is TRBV10-1, the J call TRBJ1-1, with TRBD1 identical over 10 bases. This CDR3 region has 14 residues. J was trimmed by 2 bases and V by 8 bases; bases with no gene match: 5. Germline CDR1 and CDR2: WNHNN and SYGVQD (reference sequence). CDR3 nucleotide sequence: TGCGCCAGCGGGACAGGGGATTATAACACTGAAGCTTTCTTT. Protein product: CASGTGDYNTEAFF.

The chain has TRBV3-1 (or the pseudogene TRBV3-2) and TRBJ2-7; D unresolved. The V end was cut by 1 base, the J end by 3 bases, with 13 bases between. The CDR3 consists of 15 residues. Germline V CDR1 and CDR2: LGHDT, YNNKEL (reference sequence). The CDR3 nucleotides are TGTGCCAGCAGCCAAGTACAAGCGCCTGGCTACGAGCAGTACTTC. This codes for CASSQVQAPGYEQYF.

The gene calls are TRBV19 and TRBJ2-6; perhaps TRBD2 as D (5 bases). This CDR3 spans 15 amino acids. Germline V gives CDR1 LNHDA, CDR2 SQIVND (reference sequence). Between the trimmed V and J ends, which lost 3 bases and 4 bases, there was a span of 10 bases. The CDR3 sequence: CASSIPGKGANVLTF. The CDR3 DNA sequence: TGTGCCAGTAGTATTCCCGGGAAAGGGGCCAACGTCCTGACTTTC.

This sequence joins TRBV5-1 and TRBJ1-4; D might be TRBD1 (6 bases). CDR1 and CDR2 (germline): SGHRS, YFSETQ. There are 15 residues in the CDR3. V was pared by 0 bases and J by 7 bases, with 13 bases between. The DNA for the CDR3 is TGCGCCAGCAGCTTGGAAGGCAGGGGCGGTGAAAAACTGTTTTTT. As protein: CASSLEGRGGEKLFF.

The rearrangement uses TRBV6-6 and TRBJ1-2; a weak D match, TRBD1 (6 bases). The CDR3 runs to 14 residues. V lost 5 bases, J lost 4 bases, and 14 bases lay in between. Germline V lookup: CDR1 MNHNY, CDR2 SVGAGI (reference sequence). The CDR3 region is CASSGGQGLYGYTF. The CDR3 coding sequence is TGTGCCAGCAGTGGGGGGCAGGGCCTCTATGGCTACACCTTC.

The DNA for the CDR3 is TGTGCCAGCAGTGGGGCCAGGGTAGGGGACCTAGCCAAAAACATTCAGTACTTC. Its protein product is CASSGARVGDLAKNIQYF. J is TRBJ2-4 and V is TRBV2; either TRBD1 or TRBD2 may fit D (5 bases each). CDR1 and CDR2 from the germline V gene are SNHLY and FYNNEI. V lost 4 bases, J lost 0 bases, and 19 bases lay in between. The CDR3 runs to 18 residues.

The rearrangement joins TRBV21-1 to TRBJ1-2; the D call of TRBD1 is as the table states it, not checked on the DNA. TRBV21-1 is a recognized pseudogene. The CDR3 runs 15 residues. The CDR3 spells CASGIVGQPNYGYTF. In DNA, the CDR3 is TGTGCCAGCGGCATTGTGGGGCAGCCTAACTATGGCTACACCTTC.

Regarding this clone: Other DNA sequences from this sample encode an identical CDR3 as well. This chain uses TRBV5-1 with TRBJ1-1; no reliable D call. Germline assignment: CDR1 SGHRS and CDR2 YFSETQ. The CDR3 runs 14 residues. Trimming removed 0 bases at V and 2 bases at J, with 8 bases between. The CDR3 here is CASSLAPPNTEAFF. Here the CDR3 DNA reads TGCGCCAGCAGCTTGGCCCCTCCCAACACTGAAGCTTTCTTT.

V is TRBV3-1 (or the pseudogene TRBV3-2) and J is TRBJ1-3; no reliable D call. The CDR3 extends over 15 amino acids. Trimming took off 4 bases at V and 1 base at J, with 11 bases between the two ends. Germline V gene lookup returns CDR1 LGHDT and CDR2 YNNKEL (reference sequence). For the CDR3, the DNA is TGTGCCAGCAGCCCAGAGGGTATTTCTGGAAACACCATATATTTT. Protein: CASSPEGISGNTIYF.

The chain recombines TRBV19 with TRBJ2-3; tentatively, D is TRBD2 (6 bases). Germline V gene data show CDR1 as LNHDA and CDR2 as SQIVND (reference sequence). The CDR3 contains 17 residues. V was shortened by 5 bases and J by 1 base, with 19 bases between the two germline ends. CDR3 nucleotide sequence: TGTGCCAGTAGTCCACAAACAAGCGGGTTCGGCACAGATACGCAGTATTTT. Translating it yields CASSPQTSGFGTDTQYF.

J is TRBJ2-1 and V is TRBV5-1, with 9 bases matching TRBD2. V lost 4 bases and J lost 0; bases outside the gene matches: 2. Germline loops: CDR1 SGHRS, CDR2 YFSETQ. This CDR3 is built from 15 residues. The CDR3 DNA reads as TGCGCCAGCAGCGTTAGCGGGGGCTCCTACAATGAGCAGTTCTTC. Translating it yields CASSVSGGSYNEQFF.

The rearrangement joins TRBV3-1 (or the pseudogene TRBV3-2) to TRBJ1-1, with D perhaps TRBD1 (5 bases). Germline V CDR1 and CDR2: LGHDT, YNNKEL (reference sequence). V lost 6 bases, J lost 5 bases, and 16 bases lay in between. The CDR3 covers 14 residues. The CDR3 DNA reads as TGTGCCAGCAGTCAAATCCAGGGTAGTACTGAAGCTTTCTTT. It encodes CASSQIQGSTEAFF.

The chain links TRBV6-1 to TRBJ1-1; no reliable D call. The CDR3 loop spans 14 amino acids. Germline CDR1 and CDR2: MNHNS and SASEGT. V shed 2 bases and J shed 4 bases, with 11 bases lying between them. CDR3 loop: CASSEFRIGTEAFF. For the CDR3, the DNA is TGTGCCAGCAGTGAATTCCGGATAGGCACTGAAGCTTTCTTT.

This chain links TRBV18 with TRBJ2-1; no clear D. V gave up 5 bases and J gave up 9 bases, with 17 bases separating them. CDR3 length: 14 amino acids. Looked up from germline, CDR1 is KGHSH and CDR2 is LQKENI. The CDR3 DNA reads TGTGCCAGCTCATCCGATGTACTTGTCGGTGAGCAGTTCTTC. Protein: CASSSDVLVGEQFF.

This chain connects TRBV5-1 to TRBJ1-3, with a tentative D call TRBD1 (5 bases). With 4 bases removed from V and 2 bases from J, the gap between germline ends came to 10 bases. The CDR3 runs 14 residues. Germline loops: CDR1 SGHRS, CDR2 YFSETQ. CDR3 nucleotides: TGCGCCAGCAGCCTCGGGACTGCTGGAAACACCATATATTTT. This translates into CASSLGTAGNTIYF.

CDR3 residues: CASGTGPLNTEAFF. CDR3 coding DNA: TGTGCCAGCGGGACAGGACCTTTGAACACTGAAGCTTTCTTT. J is TRBJ1-1 and V is TRBV3-1 (or the pseudogene TRBV3-2); TRBD1 aligns across 8 bases. Germline V gene lookup returns CDR1 LGHDT and CDR2 YNNKEL (reference sequence). V trimming: 8 bases; J trimming: 0 bases; junction bases outside the gene matches: 5. The CDR3 has 14 amino acids.

The chain links TRBV7-8 to TRBJ1-4, with TRBD1 matching 11 bases. The junction had 6 bases not matched to a gene; V was cut back by 5 bases and J by 7 bases. This CDR3 comprises 15 residues. The germline gives CDR1 SGHVS, CDR2 FQNEAQ. CDR3 bases: TGTGCCAGCAGCCAACCCGGGACAGGGGGTGAAAAACTGTTTTTT. Translating it yields CASSQPGTGGEKLFF. The full variable domain, in which reference TRBV7-8 and TRBJ1-4 provide the parts outside the CDR3, is GAGVSQSPRYKVAKRGQDVALRCDPISGHVSLFWYQQALGQGPEFLTYFQNEAQLDKSGLPSDRFFAERPEGSVSTLKIQRTQQEDSAVYLCASSQPGTGGEKLFFGSGTQLSVL.

The rearrangement links TRBV7-8 to TRBJ1-2; 7 bases line up with TRBD1. The CDR3 runs 15 residues. Germline trimming cut 5 bases from V and 1 base from J; bases unmatched to any gene: 7. Germline values: CDR1 SGHVS, CDR2 FQNEAQ. CDR3 bases: TGTGCCAGCAGCCTCAGGACAGGACTTAACTATGGCTACACCTTC. Protein product: CASSLRTGLNYGYTF.

CDR3 sequence reads: CASSEDRIDEQFF. CDR3 in DNA: TGTGCCAGCAGTGAGGACAGGATCGATGAGCAGTTCTTC. The V and J genes are TRBV5-6 and TRBJ2-1, with TRBD1 matching 7 bases. The CDR3 has 13 residues. The ends lost 5 bases at V and 8 bases at J; junction bases unmatched: 7. CDR1 and CDR2 from the germline V gene are SGHDT and YYEEEE.

This clone has more than one count but fewer than ten. The chain is built from TRBV18 and TRBJ1-2; weak D call: TRBD1 (6 bases). The CDR3 has 13 residues. In germline, CDR1 is KGHSH, CDR2 LQKENI. The germline V and J ends were trimmed by 3 bases and 4 bases, with 9 bases remaining between them. CDR3 region: CASSPEGGYGYTF. For the CDR3, the DNA is TGTGCCAGCTCACCCGAGGGGGGCTATGGCTACACCTTC.